This T cell receptor (beta chain) derives from a study of vaccination effects on CD4 cells after COVID-19. The CDR3 covers 17 residues. V gave up 3 bases and J gave up 0 bases; unmatched junction bases: 5. CDR1 and CDR2 (germline): LNHNV, YYDKDF (reference sequence). Prior to sequencing, the ViraFEST assay stimulated PBMC with viral peptide pools, which expanded the antigen-specific CD4+ T cells. CD4+ T cells were isolated after less than 12 days of culture. Either the mRNA-1273 or the BNT162b2 vaccine was given to participants as two doses. TCRdb keeps only in-frame clones here, not all; method: immunoSEQ multiplex PCR. Among roughly 32,000 clones, approximately 72% were seen once, and the ten largest hold about 12%. On this clone itself: Antigen: not known.

The clonotype originates from a human donor who received a COVID-19 vaccine. This chain uses TRBV15 with TRBJ2-2, with 9 nucleotides matching TRBD2. The source was CD4+ T cells from PBMCs cultured with HCoV-229E spike peptides, collected after COVID-19 vaccination. This CDR3 is CATSSSRGGANTGELFF. CDR3 nucleotide sequence: TGTGCCACCAGCAGTAGCCGCGGGGGGGCGAACACCGGGGAGCTGTTTTTT.